Below are 24 T cell receptor beta chains sequenced from a single sample in a study of radiotherapy plus CTLA-4 blockade in lung cancer. Profiling relied on immunoSEQ multiplex PCR, and the TCRdb table lists in-frame clones only, not all of them. This table holds roughly 54,000 clones, around four fifths found once. The sequenced sample was peripheral blood, obtained from a patient treated with radiotherapy plus ipilimumab. These receptors were taken from a human donor with non-small cell lung cancer whose response to radiotherapy plus ipilimumab could not be evaluated.

A word on this clone: The junction differs from germline at one of its ends, possibly a read error. The chain joins TRBV6-1 to TRBJ1-2; the D is unclear. The CDR3 sequence is 12 residues long. The V gene's germline CDR1 is MNHNS and CDR2 SASEGT. CDR3 sequence: CASSESRYGYAF. The CDR3 DNA is TGTGCCAGCAGTGAAAGCAGGTATGGCTACGCCTTC.

This rearrangement joins TRBV5-3 to TRBJ2-7; 8 bases match TRBD2. TRBV5-3 belongs to the ORF category, with a function that is uncertain. The J segment lost 5 bases and the V segment lost 4 bases, leaving 20 bases of the junction unmatched. The CDR3 runs to 18 residues. The CDR3 sequence: CARSRFGGRLSSGDEQYF. The CDR3, as DNA: TGTGCCAGAAGCAGATTTGGCGGGAGGTTAAGTTCGGGGGACGAGCAGTACTTC.

The table lists this clone with a count of one. In nucleotides, the CDR3 is TGTGCCAGCAGCAAAGCGGGGCGGGAGGGCGTGACGAGCTCCTACAATGAGCAGTTCTTC. This sequence encodes CASSKAGREGVTSSYNEQFF. The rearrangement uses TRBV21-1 and TRBJ2-1; TRBD2, the table's D call, lacks a check against the DNA. TRBV21-1 is a pseudogene locus. The CDR3 is 20 amino acids.

The gene calls are TRBV19 and TRBJ2-7, with a weak D call TRBD1 (5 bases). Trimming pared 8 bases from V and 2 bases from J, leaving 16 bases between. CDR1 is LNHDA and CDR2 is SQIVND in the germline V gene (reference sequence). CDR3 length: 14 amino acids. The CDR3 coding sequence is TGTGCCAGTGGGCGTACAGGTAGAGCCTACGAGCAGTACTTC. Translation gives CASGRTGRAYEQYF.

The V and J genes are TRBV28 and TRBJ1-3; tentatively, D is TRBD1 (6 bases). The CDR3 length is 15 residues. V gave up 6 bases and J gave up 4 bases, with 16 bases separating them. Germline V gene lookup returns CDR1 MDHEN and CDR2 SYDVKM. CDR3 region: CASRYQGLRGNTIYF. The CDR3 nucleotides are TGTGCCAGCAGATACCAGGGGTTGAGGGGAAACACCATATATTTT.

The gene calls are TRBV7-2 and TRBJ2-2, with D perhaps matching TRBD1 (6 bases). V was clipped by 4 bases and J by 0 bases, with 12 bases between them. The germline gives CDR1 SGHTA, CDR2 FQGNSA. CDR3 length: 16 residues. The CDR3 DNA sequence: TGTGCCAGCAGCTCGTACAGGGATTCGAACACCGGGGAGCTGTTTTTT. It is translated as CASSSYRDSNTGELFF.

The rearrangement joins TRBV7-6 to TRBJ2-5; tentative D call: TRBD2 (6 bases). Trimming took 5 bases from V and 5 from J, leaving 15 bases between them. This CDR3 contains 14 residues. From germline, CDR1 is SGHVS and CDR2 FNYEAQ. The CDR3 is CASSAEAGLETQYF. In DNA form, the CDR3 reads TGTGCCAGCAGCGCTGAAGCGGGTTTGGAGACCCAGTACTTC.

The rearrangement joins TRBV28 to TRBJ1-2; D possibly corresponds to TRBD1 (6 bases). Per the germline V gene, CDR1 is MDHEN and CDR2 is SYDVKM. This CDR3 is built from 15 residues. V was clipped by 8 bases and J by 2 bases, with 18 bases between them. For the CDR3, the DNA is TGTGCCAGCCAAGCACAGGGAAGTAAAAACTATGGCTACACCTTC. Amino acid sequence: CASQAQGSKNYGYTF.

The J gene is TRBJ2-3, the V gene TRBV7-6; 11 nucleotides match TRBD2. Germline CDR1 and CDR2: SGHVS and FNYEAQ. The CDR3 spans 18 residues. Trimming took 4 bases from V and 3 from J; bases not matched to a gene: 12. The CDR3 DNA reads as TGTGCCAGCAGCTACCGAGGACTAGCGGGCCGGAAGACAGATACGCAGTATTTT. It codes for CASSYRGLAGRKTDTQYF.

This clone showed up just once. The rearrangement uses TRBV7-9 and TRBJ1-2; perhaps TRBD1 as D (6 bases). The CDR3 has 16 amino acids. Germline V gives CDR1 SEHNR, CDR2 FQNEAQ (reference sequence). The V end was cut by 2 bases, the J end by 8 bases, with 21 bases between. CDR3 amino acids: CASSLLQGESLWGYTF. The DNA of the CDR3 is TGTGCCAGCAGCTTACTACAGGGTGAGTCCCTCTGGGGCTACACCTTC.

The chain carries TRBV4-2 and TRBJ1-2, with TRBD1 matching 9 bases. Looked up from germline, CDR1 is LGHNA and CDR2 is YNFKEQ. CDR3 length: 16 residues. Trimming cost V 0 bases and J 3 bases; bases outside gene matches: 5. CDR3 DNA: TGTGCCAGCAGCCAAGATTGGGGGGACAGGGACTATGGCTACACCTTC. Its protein is CASSQDWGDRDYGYTF.

This chain links TRBV5-4 with TRBJ2-1; 9 positions agree with TRBD1. The CDR3 has 15 amino acids. The J segment lost 4 bases and the V segment lost 4 bases, leaving 6 bases of the junction unmatched. Germline V gene lookup returns CDR1 SGHNT and CDR2 YYREEE (reference sequence). CDR3 sequence: CASSLRTGAYNEQFF. The CDR3 DNA follows: TGTGCCAGCAGCCTGCGGACAGGGGCATACAATGAGCAGTTCTTC.

This clone occurred a few times. This chain uses TRBV19 with TRBJ1-5; D not certain. The germline gives CDR1 LNHDA, CDR2 SQIVND (reference sequence). The CDR3 sequence is 12 residues long. The germline V and J ends were trimmed by 11 bases and 9 bases, with 17 bases remaining between them. In DNA, the CDR3 is TGTGCCGGGCGGGCCACTGGCGGGCCCCAGCATTTT. Translating gives CAGRATGGPQHF.

V is TRBV19 and J is TRBJ1-2, with TRBD1 matching 11 bases. This CDR3 region has 15 residues. Germline CDR1 and CDR2: LNHDA and SQIVND (reference sequence). V shed 5 bases, J shed 5 bases, and the junction held 7 bases outside the gene matches. CDR3 nucleotide sequence: TGTGCCAGTAGTCCGGACAGGGGGCTCTTTTATGGCTACACCTTC. This encodes CASSPDRGLFYGYTF. Complete variable domain (other parts from reference TRBV19 and TRBJ1-2): DGGITQSPKYLFRKEGQNVTLSCEQNLNHDAMYWYRQDPGQGLRLIYYSQIVNDFQKGDIAEGYSVSREKKESFPLTVTSAQKNPTAFYLCASSPDRGLFYGYTFGSGTRLTVV.

This clone was found once. The rearrangement joins TRBV14 to TRBJ1-1, with 9 bases that match TRBD1. Germline trimming cut 4 bases from V and 4 bases from J; bases unmatched to any gene: 13. Germline loops: CDR1 SGHDN, CDR2 FVKESK. There are 17 residues in the CDR3. The CDR3 is CASSLLLDRGDGTEAFF. DNA for the CDR3: TGTGCCAGCAGCCTACTACTCGACAGGGGGGATGGCACTGAAGCTTTCTTT.

V usage is TRBV6-4 and J usage is TRBJ2-5; 7 bases match TRBD2. Germline CDR1 reads MRHNA; CDR2 reads SNTAGT. The V and J ends lost 2 bases and 4 bases, in that order; junction bases with no gene match: 10. The CDR3 covers 16 residues. The CDR3 DNA reads as TGTGCCAGCAGTGACCTCGTCGGGAGGCTCAGAGAGACCCAGTACTTC. It specifies CASSDLVGRLRETQYF.

This clone was seen a single time. J is TRBJ1-1 and V is TRBV7-8; no clear D. Germline assignment: CDR1 SGHVS and CDR2 FQNEAQ. V was clipped by 1 base and J by 2 bases, with 2 bases between them. The CDR3 has 12 residues. Here the CDR3 DNA reads TGTGCCAGCAGCTTAGTAAACACTGAAGCTTTCTTT. Translation: CASSLVNTEAFF.

The chain has TRBV29-1 and TRBJ2-7, with 8 bases lining up with TRBD2. Looked up from germline, CDR1 is SQVTM and CDR2 is ANQGSEA. The CDR3 runs 13 residues. V lost 6 bases to trimming and J lost 2 bases; unmatched junction nucleotides: 6. CDR3 coding DNA: TGCAGCGTAGTGCAGCGGGAGACCTACGAGCAGTACTTC. Translation: CSVVQRETYEQYF.

The V gene is TRBV4-3, the J gene TRBJ2-5, with 10 bases identical to TRBD1. The J call may be in error: the DNA end matches TRBJ2-7 better. This CDR3 is 16 amino acids long. In germline, CDR1 is LGHNA, CDR2 YSLEER. Here the CDR3 DNA reads TGCGCCAGCAGCCAAGATGTCGGGACAGGGGCCTACGAGCAGTACTTC. Translation gives CASSQDVGTGAYEQYF.

This chain connects TRBV19 to TRBJ2-1; 8 nucleotides line up with TRBD1. The CDR3 is 14 amino acids. Germline assignment: CDR1 LNHDA and CDR2 SQIVND (reference sequence). Trimming removed 6 bases from V and 5 bases from J; junction bases left unmatched: 6. CDR3 in amino acids: CASSPGQVDNEQFF. CDR3 DNA: TGTGCCAGTAGCCCGGGACAGGTCGACAATGAGCAGTTCTTC.

A few counts support this clone. V and J are TRBV15 and TRBJ1-5; TRBD1 matches 7 bases. This CDR3 contains 15 residues. Germline V CDR1 and CDR2: LNHNV, YYDKDF (reference sequence). Trimming at V came to 3 bases and at J to 7 bases, leaving 9 bases not matched to a gene. The CDR3 protein is CATSRDTGANQPQHF. CDR3 in DNA: TGTGCCACCAGCAGGGATACAGGGGCTAACCAGCCCCAGCATTTT.

The V and J genes are TRBV9 and TRBJ2-3; possibly TRBD2 for D (6 bases). V gave up 0 bases and J gave up 6 bases, with 17 bases separating them. This CDR3 spans 16 amino acids. The V gene's germline CDR1 is SGDLS and CDR2 YYNGEE. The CDR3 nucleotides are TGTGCCAGCAGCGTAGCGGGGGACCCGAGATGGGATACGCAGTATTTT. Amino acid sequence: CASSVAGDPRWDTQYF.

The V and J genes are TRBV4-3 and TRBJ1-2; D is ambiguous. With 1 base removed from V and 4 bases from J, the gap between germline ends came to 16 bases. The germline gives CDR1 LGHNA, CDR2 YSLEER. The CDR3 loop spans 16 amino acids. The CDR3 region is CASSQGTGLDPYGYTF. The DNA for the CDR3 is TGCGCCAGCAGCCAAGGTACCGGCCTAGACCCCTATGGCTACACCTTC.

In this sample, this clone turned up once. The V and J genes are TRBV28 and TRBJ1-1; 9 positions match TRBD1. V shed 6 bases, J shed 4 bases, and the junction held 9 bases outside the gene matches. Germline assignment: CDR1 MDHEN and CDR2 SYDVKM. The CDR3 has 15 residues. CDR3: CASSEPNRGRTEAFF. The CDR3 DNA reads TGTGCCAGCAGCGAGCCTAACAGGGGGCGCACTGAAGCTTTCTTT.